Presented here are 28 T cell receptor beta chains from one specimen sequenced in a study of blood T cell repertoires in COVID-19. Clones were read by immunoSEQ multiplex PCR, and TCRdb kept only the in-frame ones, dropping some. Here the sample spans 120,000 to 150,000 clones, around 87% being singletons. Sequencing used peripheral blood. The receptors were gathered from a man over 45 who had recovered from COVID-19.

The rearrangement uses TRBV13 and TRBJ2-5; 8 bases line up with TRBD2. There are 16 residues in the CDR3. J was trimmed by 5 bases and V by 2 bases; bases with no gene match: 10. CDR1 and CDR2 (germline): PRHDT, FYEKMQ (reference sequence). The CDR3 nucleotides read TGTGCCAGCAGCTTAAGAAGAGCGGGGGCCGGGGAGACCCAGTACTTC. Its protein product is CASSLRRAGAGETQYF.

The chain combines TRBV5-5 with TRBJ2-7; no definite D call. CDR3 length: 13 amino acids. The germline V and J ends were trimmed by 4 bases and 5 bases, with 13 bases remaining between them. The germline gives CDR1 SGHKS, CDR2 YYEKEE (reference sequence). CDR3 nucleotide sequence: TGTGCCAGCAGCCCCGGCGGTTTCAACGAGCAGTACTTC. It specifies CASSPGGFNEQYF.

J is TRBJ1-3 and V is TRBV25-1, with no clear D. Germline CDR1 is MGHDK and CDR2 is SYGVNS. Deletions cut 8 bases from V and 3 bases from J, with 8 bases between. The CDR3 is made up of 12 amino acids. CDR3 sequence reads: CASCGVGNTIYF. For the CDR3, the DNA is TGTGCCAGCTGCGGGGTTGGAAACACCATATATTTT.

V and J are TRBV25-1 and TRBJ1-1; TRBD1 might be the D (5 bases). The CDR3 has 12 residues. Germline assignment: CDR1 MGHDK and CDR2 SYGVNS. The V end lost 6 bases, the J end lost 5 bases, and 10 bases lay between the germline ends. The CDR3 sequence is CASRGRVTEAFF. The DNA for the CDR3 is TGTGCCAGCAGGGGGCGAGTGACTGAAGCTTTCTTT.

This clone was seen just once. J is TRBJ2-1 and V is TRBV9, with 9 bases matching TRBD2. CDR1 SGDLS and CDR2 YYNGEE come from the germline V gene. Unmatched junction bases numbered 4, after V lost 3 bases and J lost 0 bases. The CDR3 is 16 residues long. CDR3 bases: TGTGCCAGCAGCGGGGGACTAGCTGGCTCCTACAATGAGCAGTTCTTC. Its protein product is CASSGGLAGSYNEQFF.

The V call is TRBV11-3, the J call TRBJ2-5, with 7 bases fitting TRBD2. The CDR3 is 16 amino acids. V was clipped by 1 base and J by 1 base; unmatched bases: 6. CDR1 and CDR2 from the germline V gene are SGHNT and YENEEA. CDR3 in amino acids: CASSLGETSSQETQYF. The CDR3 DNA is TGTGCCAGCAGCTTAGGGGAGACTAGCTCCCAAGAGACCCAGTACTTC.

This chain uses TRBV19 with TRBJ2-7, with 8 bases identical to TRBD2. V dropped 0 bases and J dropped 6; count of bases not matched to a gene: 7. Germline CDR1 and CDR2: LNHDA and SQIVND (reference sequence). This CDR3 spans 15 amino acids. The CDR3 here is CASSIDQAGVGEQYF. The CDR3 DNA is TGTGCCAGTAGTATAGATCAAGCGGGGGTAGGCGAGCAGTACTTC.

In DNA, the CDR3 is TGCGCCAGCAGCTCCGCCCCCAGGTACGAGCAGTACTTC. The encoded protein is CASSSAPRYEQYF. The gene calls are TRBV5-1 and TRBJ2-7; no reliable D call. This CDR3 has 13 residues. Trimming stripped 3 bases from V and 4 bases from J, with 11 bases between. CDR1 SGHRS and CDR2 YFSETQ come from the germline V gene. Drawing the rest from reference TRBV5-1 and TRBJ2-7, the complete variable domain is KAGVTQTPRYLIKTRGQQVTLSCSPISGHRSVSWYQQTPGQGLQFLFEYFSETQRNKGNFPGRFSGRQFSNSRSEMNVSTLELGDSALYLCASSSAPRYEQYFGPGTRLTVT.

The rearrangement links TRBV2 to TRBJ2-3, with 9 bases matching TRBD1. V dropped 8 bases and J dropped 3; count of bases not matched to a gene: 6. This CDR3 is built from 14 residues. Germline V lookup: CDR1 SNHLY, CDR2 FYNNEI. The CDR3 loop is CASSRTGATDTQYF. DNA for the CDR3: TGTGCCAGCTCCCGGACAGGGGCTACAGATACGCAGTATTTT.

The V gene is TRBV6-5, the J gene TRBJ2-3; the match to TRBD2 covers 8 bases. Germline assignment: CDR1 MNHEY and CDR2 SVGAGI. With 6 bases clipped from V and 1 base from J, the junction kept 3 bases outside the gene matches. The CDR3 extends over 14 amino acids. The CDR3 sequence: CASRRGEGTDTQYF. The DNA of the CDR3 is TGTGCCAGCAGGCGGGGGGAAGGCACAGATACGCAGTATTTT.

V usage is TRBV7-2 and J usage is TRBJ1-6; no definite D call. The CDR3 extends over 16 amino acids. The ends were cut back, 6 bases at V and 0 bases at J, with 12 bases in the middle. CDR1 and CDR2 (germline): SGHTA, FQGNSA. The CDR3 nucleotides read TGTGCCAGCAGTTCCGGAGGGCGCTCCTATAATTCACCCCTCCACTTT. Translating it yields CASSSGGRSYNSPLHF.

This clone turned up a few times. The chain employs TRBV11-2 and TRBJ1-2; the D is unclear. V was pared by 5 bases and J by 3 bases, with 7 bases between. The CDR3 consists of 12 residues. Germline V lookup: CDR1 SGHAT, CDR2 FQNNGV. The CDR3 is CASSQTDYGYTF. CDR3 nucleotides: TGTGCCAGCAGCCAAACAGACTATGGCTACACCTTC. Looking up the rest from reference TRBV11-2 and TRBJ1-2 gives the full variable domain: EAGVAQSPRYKIIEKRQSVAFWCNPISGHATLYWYQQILGQGPKLLIQFQNNGVVDDSQLPKDRFSAERLKGVDSTLKIQPAKLEDSAVYLCASSQTDYGYTFGSGTRLTVV.

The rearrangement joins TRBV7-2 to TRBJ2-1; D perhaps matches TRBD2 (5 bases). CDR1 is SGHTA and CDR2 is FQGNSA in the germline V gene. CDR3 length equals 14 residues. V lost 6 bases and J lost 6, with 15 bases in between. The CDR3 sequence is CASRSSGVVNEQFF. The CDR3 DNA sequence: TGTGCCAGCAGGTCGTCCGGGGTGGTCAATGAGCAGTTCTTC.

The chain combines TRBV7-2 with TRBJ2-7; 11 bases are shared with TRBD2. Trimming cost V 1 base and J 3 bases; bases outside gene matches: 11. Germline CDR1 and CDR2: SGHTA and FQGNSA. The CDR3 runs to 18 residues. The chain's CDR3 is CASSLGRASGGPDYEQYF. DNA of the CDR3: TGTGCCAGCAGCTTAGGACGGGCTAGCGGGGGGCCGGACTACGAGCAGTACTTC.

CDR3 nucleotides: TGTGCCTGGAGTGTTTGGAGCGGGGGGGCCACAGATACGCAGTATTTT. This codes for CAWSVWSGGATDTQYF. This chain links TRBV30 with TRBJ2-3, with TRBD2 identical over 10 bases. The CDR3 length is 16 residues. V shed 0 bases and J 2 bases; nucleotides not matched to a gene: 5. Germline V lookup: CDR1 GTSNPN, CDR2 SVGIG (reference sequence).

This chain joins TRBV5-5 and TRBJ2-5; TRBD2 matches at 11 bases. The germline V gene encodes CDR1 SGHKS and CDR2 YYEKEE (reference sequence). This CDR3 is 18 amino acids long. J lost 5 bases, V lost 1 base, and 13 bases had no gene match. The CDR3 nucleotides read TGTGCCAGCAGCTTGACTTTTAGCGGGGGGGCCTCGGTGGAGACCCAGTACTTC. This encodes CASSLTFSGGASVETQYF.

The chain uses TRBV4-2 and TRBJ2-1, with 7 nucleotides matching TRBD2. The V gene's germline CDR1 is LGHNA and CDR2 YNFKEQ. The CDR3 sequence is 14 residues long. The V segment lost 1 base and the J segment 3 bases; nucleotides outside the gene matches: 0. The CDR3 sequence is CASSQAGGYNEQFF. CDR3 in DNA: TGTGCCAGCAGCCAAGCGGGGGGCTACAATGAGCAGTTCTTC.

The CDR3 here is CASRGQGAQPQHF. For the CDR3, the DNA is TGTGCCAGCAGGGGACAGGGGGCTCAGCCCCAGCATTTT. The rearrangement links TRBV2 to TRBJ1-5, with 12 bases lining up with TRBD1. J lost 6 bases, V lost 6 bases, and 0 bases had no gene match. This CDR3 contains 13 residues. Germline loops: CDR1 SNHLY, CDR2 FYNNEI.

CDR3 sequence: CASSLAATGFSTWGYTF. CDR3 DNA: TGTGCCAGCAGCTTGGCCGCGACAGGGTTTTCGACTTGGGGCTACACCTTC. This chain joins TRBV5-5 and TRBJ1-2; 7 bases map to TRBD1. V was clipped by 0 bases and J by 8 bases; unmatched bases: 16. This CDR3 spans 17 amino acids. Germline CDR1 and CDR2: SGHKS and YYEKEE (reference sequence).

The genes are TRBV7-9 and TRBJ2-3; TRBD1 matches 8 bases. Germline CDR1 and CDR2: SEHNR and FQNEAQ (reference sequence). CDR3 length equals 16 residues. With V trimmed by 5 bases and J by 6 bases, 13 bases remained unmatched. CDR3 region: CASSPAESGGPDTQYF. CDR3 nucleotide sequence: TGTGCCAGCAGCCCCGCGGAGTCAGGGGGCCCTGATACGCAGTATTTT. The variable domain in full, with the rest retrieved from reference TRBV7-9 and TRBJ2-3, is DTGVSQNPRHKITKRGQNVTFRCDPISEHNRLYWYRQTLGQGPEFLTYFQNEAQLEKSRLLSDRFSAERPKGSFSTLEIQRTEQGDSAMYLCASSPAESGGPDTQYFGPGTRLTVL.

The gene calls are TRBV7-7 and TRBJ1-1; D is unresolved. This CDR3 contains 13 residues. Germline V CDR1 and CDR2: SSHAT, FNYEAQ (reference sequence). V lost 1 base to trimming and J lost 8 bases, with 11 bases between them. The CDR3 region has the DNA TGTGCCAGCAGCTTAGGACCCGGCAGGGAAGCTTTCTTT. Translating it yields CASSLGPGREAFF.

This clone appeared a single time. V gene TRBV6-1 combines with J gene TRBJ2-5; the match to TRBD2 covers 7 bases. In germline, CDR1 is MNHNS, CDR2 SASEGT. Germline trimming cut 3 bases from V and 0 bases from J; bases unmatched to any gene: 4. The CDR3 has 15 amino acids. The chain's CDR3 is CASSDPGGHQETQYF. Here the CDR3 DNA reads TGTGCCAGCAGTGACCCGGGGGGACACCAAGAGACCCAGTACTTC.

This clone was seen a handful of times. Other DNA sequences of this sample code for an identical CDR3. The CDR3 bases are TGTGCCAGCAGCTTAGACTTGGCGGGGGGGCGGGAGACCCAGTACTTC. It encodes CASSLDLAGGRETQYF. This chain connects TRBV7-2 to TRBJ2-5; TRBD2 aligns across 9 bases. Germline values: CDR1 SGHTA, CDR2 FQGNSA. The CDR3 sequence is 16 residues long. Trimming at V came to 1 base and at J to 5 bases, leaving 8 bases not matched to a gene.

The CDR3 loop is CASSQVLQGAGGELFF. The CDR3 DNA sequence: TGTGCCAGCAGCCAAGTTCTGCAGGGGGCGGGCGGGGAGCTGTTTTTT. The V call is TRBV3-1 (or the pseudogene TRBV3-2), the J call TRBJ2-2; 8 nucleotides line up with TRBD1. Germline V gene lookup returns CDR1 LGHDT and CDR2 YNNKEL (reference sequence). The J segment lost 7 bases and the V segment lost 1 base, leaving 8 bases of the junction unmatched. The CDR3 is made up of 16 amino acids.

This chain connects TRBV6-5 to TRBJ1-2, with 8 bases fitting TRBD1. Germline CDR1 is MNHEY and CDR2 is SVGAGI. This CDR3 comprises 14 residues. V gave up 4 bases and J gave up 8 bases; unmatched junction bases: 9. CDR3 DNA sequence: TGTGCCAGCAGTTGGACGGACAGGGTGATAGGCTACACCTTC. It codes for CASSWTDRVIGYTF.

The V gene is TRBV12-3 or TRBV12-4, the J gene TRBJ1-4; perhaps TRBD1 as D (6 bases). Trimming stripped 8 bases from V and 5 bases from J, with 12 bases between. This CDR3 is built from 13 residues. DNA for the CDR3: TGTGCCAGCCGATCAGGGGAAAATGAAAAACTGTTTTTT. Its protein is CASRSGENEKLFF.

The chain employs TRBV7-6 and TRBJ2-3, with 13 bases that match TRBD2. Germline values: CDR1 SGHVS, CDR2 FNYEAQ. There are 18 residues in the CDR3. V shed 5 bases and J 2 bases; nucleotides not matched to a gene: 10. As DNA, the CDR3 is TGTGCCAGCAGCACCATTCGCGGGACTAGCGGGGACACAGATACGCAGTATTTT. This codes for CASSTIRGTSGDTDTQYF. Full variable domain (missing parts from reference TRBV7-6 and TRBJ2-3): GAGVSQSPRYKVTKRGQDVALRCDPISGHVSLYWYRQALGQGPEFLTYFNYEAQQDKSGLPNDRFSAERPEGSISTLTIQRTEQRDSAMYRCASSTIRGTSGDTDTQYFGPGTRLTVL.

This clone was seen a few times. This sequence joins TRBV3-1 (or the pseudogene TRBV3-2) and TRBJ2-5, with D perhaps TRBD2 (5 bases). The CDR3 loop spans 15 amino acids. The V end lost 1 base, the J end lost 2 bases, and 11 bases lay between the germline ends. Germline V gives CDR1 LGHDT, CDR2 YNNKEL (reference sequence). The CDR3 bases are TGTGCCAGCAGCCAAGGGGCAACTAGGCAAGAGACCCAGTACTTC. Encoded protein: CASSQGATRQETQYF.